Listed here are 25 T cell receptor beta chains from one sample, sequenced in a study of cytomegalovirus exposure and HLA in healthy donors. 13 Jbeta primers and 60 Vbeta primers were used for the PCR. The protocol was immunoSEQ multiplex PCR, while the TCRdb copy is restricted to in-frame clones and leaves out a portion. The repertoire holds some 160,000 clones, around 73% seen once, with over 1.1% in the top ten. Sequencing was performed on PBMCs. These receptors were obtained from a male donor in good health and CMV-seronegative.

The gene calls are TRBV12-5 and TRBJ1-1; 7 nucleotides line up with TRBD1. V shed 1 base, J shed 4 bases, and the junction held 9 bases outside the gene matches. Germline V lookup: CDR1 LGHNT, CDR2 FRNRAP. CDR3 length: 16 amino acids. The CDR3: CASGLDTGARGTEAFF. The CDR3 nucleotides read TGTGCTAGTGGTTTGGACACAGGGGCTAGAGGCACTGAAGCTTTCTTT.

The CDR3 nucleotides are TGTGCCAGCAGAACTGGGGGGGGATTCACAGATACGCAGTATTTT. This sequence encodes CASRTGGGFTDTQYF. The gene calls are TRBV6-6 and TRBJ2-3; 7 bases align to TRBD2. The CDR3 contains 15 residues. The germline CDR1 and CDR2 sequences are MNHNY and SVGAGI (reference sequence). V lost 6 bases to trimming and J lost 2 bases; unmatched junction nucleotides: 8.

J is TRBJ2-7 and V is TRBV7-6; D is ambiguous. Trimming pared 1 base from V and 3 bases from J, leaving 10 bases between. This CDR3 comprises 14 residues. Per the germline V gene, CDR1 is SGHVS and CDR2 is FNYEAQ. The CDR3: CASSLGLGSYEQYF. The CDR3 DNA follows: TGTGCCAGCAGCTTAGGTTTGGGCAGCTACGAGCAGTACTTC.

The rearrangement uses TRBV4-3 and TRBJ2-7, with 7 bases matching TRBD1. V was clipped by 9 bases and J by 6 bases; unmatched bases: 8. This CDR3 spans 12 amino acids. The V gene's germline CDR1 is LGHNA and CDR2 YSLEER. In DNA, the CDR3 is TGCGCCAGTGGACAGGCCGGGGCCGAGCAGTACTTC. Translated: CASGQAGAEQYF.

This chain joins TRBV7-9 and TRBJ1-1; TRBD1 agrees at 9 bases. The germline V gene encodes CDR1 SEHNR and CDR2 FQNEAQ (reference sequence). V was clipped by 5 bases and J by 1 base; unmatched bases: 5. There are 15 residues in the CDR3. The CDR3 reads CASSPDRGRNTEAFF. Here the CDR3 DNA reads TGTGCCAGCAGCCCGGACAGGGGTCGGAACACTGAAGCTTTCTTT.

Here the CDR3 reads CASRDFAGVDTQYF. The CDR3 coding sequence is TGTGCCAGCCGTGATTTTGCGGGAGTCGATACGCAGTATTTT. The gene calls are TRBV19 and TRBJ2-3; TRBD2 matches 7 bases. J gave up 6 bases and V 9 bases, and 12 bases lay outside the gene matches. Germline loops: CDR1 LNHDA, CDR2 SQIVND (reference sequence). The CDR3 spans 14 residues. The variable domain in full, completed from reference TRBV19 and TRBJ2-3, reads DGGITQSPKYLFRKEGQNVTLSCEQNLNHDAMYWYRQDPGQGLRLIYYSQIVNDFQKGDIAEGYSVSREKKESFPLTVTSAQKNPTAFYLCASRDFAGVDTQYFGPGTRLTVL.

The chain joins TRBV10-3 to TRBJ1-2; 8 nucleotides agree with TRBD1. Germline-derived CDR1 and CDR2 are ENHRY and SYGVKD. This CDR3 has 14 amino acids. The junction had 12 bases not matched to a gene; V was cut back by 7 bases and J by 8 bases. CDR3: CAIKPGQAGGGYTF. The DNA of the CDR3 is TGTGCCATCAAACCGGGACAGGCTGGAGGGGGCTACACCTTC.

The chain is built from TRBV6-5 and TRBJ2-2, with D possibly matching TRBD1 (6 bases). CDR1 MNHEY and CDR2 SVGAGI come from the germline V gene. CDR3 size: 14 residues. Deletions cut 6 bases from V and 6 bases from J, with 14 bases between. CDR3 sequence: CASRDSGRAGELFF. CDR3 sequence (DNA): TGTGCCAGCAGGGACAGTGGGCGGGCCGGGGAGCTGTTTTTT.

This clone was counted a single time. The CDR3 coding sequence is TGCAGCGTTGACCATTTCTACCGGGACACAGCCTACGAGCAGTACTTC. It codes for CSVDHFYRDTAYEQYF. The chain carries TRBV29-1 and TRBJ2-7; D may be TRBD1 (6 bases). Trimming pared 3 bases from V and 2 bases from J, leaving 20 bases between. Per germline, CDR1 SQVTM and CDR2 ANQGSEA. The CDR3 is made up of 16 amino acids.

The rearrangement joins TRBV25-1 to TRBJ2-5; 8 nucleotides align to TRBD1. The DNA end lines up better with TRBJ2-7; the J call may be wrong. Germline V CDR1 and CDR2: MGHDK, SYGVNS. The CDR3 runs to 13 residues. In nucleotides, the CDR3 is TGTGCCAGCAGTGCGACAGGGGTGCACGAGCAGTACTTC. It yields the protein CASSATGVHEQYF.

The rearrangement links TRBV11-2 to TRBJ1-5, with TRBD1 matching 12 bases. Looked up from germline, CDR1 is SGHAT and CDR2 is FQNNGV. V was clipped by 5 bases and J by 6 bases; unmatched bases: 5. The CDR3 contains 15 residues. The CDR3 bases are TGTGCCAGCAGCCCCGGGACAGGGGGCCCTCAGCCCCAGCATTTT. As protein: CASSPGTGGPQPQHF. Based on the CDR3 plus reference TRBV11-2 and TRBJ1-5, the full variable domain is EAGVAQSPRYKIIEKRQSVAFWCNPISGHATLYWYQQILGQGPKLLIQFQNNGVVDDSQLPKDRFSAERLKGVDSTLKIQPAKLEDSAVYLCASSPGTGGPQPQHFGDGTRLSIL.

The CDR3: CASSLAGVFNTQYF. The CDR3 DNA follows: TGTGCCAGCAGCTTAGCGGGAGTTTTTAATACGCAGTATTTT. This chain uses TRBV6-1 with TRBJ2-3; 9 positions match TRBD2. The CDR3 runs 14 residues. Germline lookup yields CDR1 MNHNS and CDR2 SASEGT. Germline trimming cut 6 bases from V and 7 bases from J; bases unmatched to any gene: 8.

A note on this clone: This CDR3 is also generated by other DNA sequences in the sample. The CDR3 region is CASRPTGGGNQPQHF. The DNA of the CDR3 is TGTGCCAGCAGACCAACAGGGGGCGGCAATCAGCCCCAGCATTTT. The chain combines TRBV6-5 with TRBJ1-5, with TRBD1 matching 9 bases. V gave up 6 bases and J gave up 2 bases; unmatched junction bases: 5. Germline V gene lookup returns CDR1 MNHEY and CDR2 SVGAGI. The CDR3 extends over 15 amino acids.

The chain recombines TRBV7-9 with TRBJ2-2, with D possibly being TRBD2 (6 bases). Germline assignment: CDR1 SEHNR and CDR2 FQNEAQ (reference sequence). This CDR3 spans 15 amino acids. Trimming left V 1 base short and J 4 bases short, with 10 bases between. In DNA form, the CDR3 reads TGTGCCAGCAGCTTAGGGTCCGGGGGCACCGGGGAGCTGTTTTTT. It translates to CASSLGSGGTGELFF.

CDR3 nucleotide sequence: TGTGCCAGCAGCTATCAACAGGGGGCTTACGAGCAGTACTTC. Translating it yields CASSYQQGAYEQYF. The chain recombines TRBV11-1 with TRBJ2-7; 9 bases are shared with TRBD1. This CDR3 is 14 amino acids long. Losses at the gene ends were 4 bases for V and 4 bases for J; bases not matched to a gene: 5. Germline-derived CDR1 and CDR2 are SGHAT and FQDESV (reference sequence).

Details on this clone: The sample holds other DNA sequences that translate to the same CDR3. The DNA for the CDR3 is TGTGCCAGCAGTCCAGGGGGCTCCTACAATGAGCAGTTCTTC. Translated: CASSPGGSYNEQFF. V usage is TRBV28 and J usage is TRBJ2-1, with 7 bases aligning to TRBD1. V gave up 5 bases and J gave up 0 bases; unmatched junction bases: 1. Germline V gives CDR1 MDHEN, CDR2 SYDVKM. The CDR3 covers 14 residues.

The chain couples TRBV6-1 to TRBJ2-5, with unresolved D. From germline, CDR1 is MNHNS and CDR2 SASEGT. With 8 bases removed from V and 5 bases from J, the gap between germline ends came to 9 bases. The length of the CDR3 is 11 residues. CDR3 region: CASQWAETQYF. As DNA, the CDR3 is TGTGCCAGCCAATGGGCGGAGACCCAGTACTTC.

CDR3 region: CASSYSNRGHYGYTF. The CDR3, as DNA: TGTGCCAGCAGTTACTCCAACAGGGGTCACTATGGCTACACCTTC. V and J are TRBV6-5 and TRBJ1-2, with 7 bases lining up with TRBD1. Trimming removed 0 bases from V and 3 bases from J; junction bases left unmatched: 4. The germline CDR1 and CDR2 sequences are MNHEY and SVGAGI. This CDR3 contains 15 residues.

J is TRBJ2-1 and V is TRBV5-4; 11 nucleotides line up with TRBD2. V trimming: 0 bases; J trimming: 4 bases; junction bases outside the gene matches: 3. Germline values: CDR1 SGHNT, CDR2 YYREEE (reference sequence). The CDR3 sequence is 16 residues long. CDR3: CASSLGGTSGYNEQFF. The CDR3 DNA reads as TGTGCCAGCAGCTTGGGCGGGACTAGCGGATACAATGAGCAGTTCTTC.

The chain combines TRBV4-1 with TRBJ1-1; tentatively, D is TRBD1 (5 bases). This CDR3 is built from 16 residues. Germline V gene lookup returns CDR1 MGHRA and CDR2 YSYEKL. The ends were cut back, 0 bases at V and 1 base at J, with 12 bases in the middle. CDR3 DNA sequence: TGCGCCAGCAGCCAAGATCCCGGCCAGGGGAACACTGAAGCTTTCTTT. It yields the protein CASSQDPGQGNTEAFF.

This chain uses TRBV5-6 with TRBJ2-1; 8 nucleotides line up with TRBD1. The germline V gene has CDR1 SGHDT and CDR2 YYEEEE. The CDR3 covers 15 residues. With V trimmed by 4 bases and J by 2 bases, 5 bases remained unmatched. CDR3 coding DNA: TGTGCCAGCAGCCCTAGACAGGGGACCTACAATGAGCAGTTCTTC. It encodes CASSPRQGTYNEQFF.

Only a few counts were recorded for this clone. The chain links TRBV6-5 to TRBJ1-4; TRBD1 agrees at 8 bases. The V and J ends lost 4 bases and 5 bases, in that order; junction bases with no gene match: 6. Looked up from germline, CDR1 is MNHEY and CDR2 is SVGAGI. This CDR3 comprises 15 residues. CDR3 nucleotides: TGTGCCAGCAGTTCCGCAGGGGGCCTAAATGAAAAACTGTTTTTT. The encoded protein is CASSSAGGLNEKLFF.

The V call is TRBV4-3, the J call TRBJ2-5; no firm D call. This CDR3 spans 15 amino acids. Germline CDR1 is LGHNA and CDR2 is YSLEER. V was trimmed by 0 bases and J by 7 bases, leaving 15 bases between them. CDR3 amino acids: CASSQDLTAATTQYF. The DNA for the CDR3 is TGCGCCAGCAGCCAAGATCTGACCGCAGCGACGACCCAGTACTTC.

The chain links TRBV25-1 to TRBJ1-5, with 7 bases aligning to TRBD1. The junction had 4 bases not matched to a gene; V was cut back by 7 bases and J by 1 base. Per the germline V gene, CDR1 is MGHDK and CDR2 is SYGVNS. The CDR3 is 14 residues long. The CDR3 DNA sequence: TGTGCCAGCACTCCGACAGGGAGCAATCAGCCCCAGCATTTT. As protein: CASTPTGSNQPQHF.

This clone was recorded once. This chain links TRBV6-1 with TRBJ2-5; 10 bases map to TRBD2. Germline V CDR1 and CDR2: MNHNS, SASEGT. Unmatched junction bases numbered 9, after V lost 8 bases and J lost 3 bases. The CDR3 length is 15 residues. The CDR3 region has the DNA TGTGCCAGCCTAGGAGCTAGCGGGGGAAAAGAGACCCAGTACTTC. As protein: CASLGASGGKETQYF.